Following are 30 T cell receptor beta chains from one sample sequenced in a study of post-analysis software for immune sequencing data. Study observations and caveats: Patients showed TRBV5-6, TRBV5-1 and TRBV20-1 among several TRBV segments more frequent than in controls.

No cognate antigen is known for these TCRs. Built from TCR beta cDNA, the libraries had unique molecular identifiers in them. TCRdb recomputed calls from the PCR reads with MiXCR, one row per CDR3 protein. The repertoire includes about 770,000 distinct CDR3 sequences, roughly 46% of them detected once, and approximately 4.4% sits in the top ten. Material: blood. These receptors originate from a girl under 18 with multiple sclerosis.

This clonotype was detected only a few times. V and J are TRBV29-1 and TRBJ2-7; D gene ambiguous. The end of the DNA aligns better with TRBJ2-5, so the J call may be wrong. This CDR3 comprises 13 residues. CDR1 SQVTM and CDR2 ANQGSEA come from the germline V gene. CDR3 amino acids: CSVESDPRETQYF. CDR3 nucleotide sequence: TGCAGCGTTGAATCGGACCCACGGGAGACCCAGTACTTC.

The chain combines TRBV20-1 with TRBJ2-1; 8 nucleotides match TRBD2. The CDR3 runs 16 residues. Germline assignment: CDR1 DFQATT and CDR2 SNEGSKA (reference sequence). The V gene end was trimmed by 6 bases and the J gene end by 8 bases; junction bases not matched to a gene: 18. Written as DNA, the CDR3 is TGCAGTGCGAGGGACAATCTAACGGGAGGGCCACATGAGCAGTTCTTC. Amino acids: CSARDNLTGGPHEQFF.

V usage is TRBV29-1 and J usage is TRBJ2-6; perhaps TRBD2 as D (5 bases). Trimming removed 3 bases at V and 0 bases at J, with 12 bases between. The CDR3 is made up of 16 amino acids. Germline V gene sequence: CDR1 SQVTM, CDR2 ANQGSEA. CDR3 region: CSVEQRALSGANVLTF. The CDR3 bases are TGCAGCGTTGAGCAGAGGGCCCTCTCTGGGGCCAACGTCCTGACTTTC.

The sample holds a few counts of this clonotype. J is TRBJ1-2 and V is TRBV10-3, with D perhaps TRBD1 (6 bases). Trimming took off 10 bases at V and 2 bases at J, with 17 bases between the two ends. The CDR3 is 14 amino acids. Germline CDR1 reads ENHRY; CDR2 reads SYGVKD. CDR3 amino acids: CASTRGDGNYGYTF. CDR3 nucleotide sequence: TGTGCCAGTACTAGGGGGGACGGCAACTATGGCTACACCTTC.

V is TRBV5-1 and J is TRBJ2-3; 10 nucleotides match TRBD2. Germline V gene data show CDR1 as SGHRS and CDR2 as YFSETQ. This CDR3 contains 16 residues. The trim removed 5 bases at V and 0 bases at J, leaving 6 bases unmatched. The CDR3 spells CASRLAGVPSTDTQYF. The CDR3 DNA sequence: TGCGCCAGCAGGCTAGCGGGAGTCCCTAGCACAGATACGCAGTATTTT. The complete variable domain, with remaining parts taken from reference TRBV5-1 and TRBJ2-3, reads KAGVTQTPRYLIKTRGQQVTLSCSPISGHRSVSWYQQTPGQGLQFLFEYFSETQRNKGNFPGRFSGRQFSNSRSEMNVSTLELGDSALYLCASRLAGVPSTDTQYFGPGTRLTVL.

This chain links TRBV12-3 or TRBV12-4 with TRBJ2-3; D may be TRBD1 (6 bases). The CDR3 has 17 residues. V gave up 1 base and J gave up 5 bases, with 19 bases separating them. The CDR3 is CASSLVRGSRAEDTQYF. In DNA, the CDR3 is TGTGCCAGCAGTTTAGTTAGGGGGTCGCGGGCTGAAGATACGCAGTATTTT.

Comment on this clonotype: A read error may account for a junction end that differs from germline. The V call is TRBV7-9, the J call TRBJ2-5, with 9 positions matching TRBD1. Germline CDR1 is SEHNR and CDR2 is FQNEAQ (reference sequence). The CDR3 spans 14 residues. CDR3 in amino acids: CTSSWDRDGYAQYF. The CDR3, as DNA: TGTACCAGCAGCTGGGACAGGGACGGGTACGCGCAGTACTTC.

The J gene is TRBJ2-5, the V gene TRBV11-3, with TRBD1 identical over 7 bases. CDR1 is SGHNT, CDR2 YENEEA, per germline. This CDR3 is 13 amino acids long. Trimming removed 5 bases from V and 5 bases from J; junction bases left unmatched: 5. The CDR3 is CASSTGVEETQYF. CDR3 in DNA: TGTGCCAGCAGCACAGGGGTGGAGGAGACCCAGTACTTC.

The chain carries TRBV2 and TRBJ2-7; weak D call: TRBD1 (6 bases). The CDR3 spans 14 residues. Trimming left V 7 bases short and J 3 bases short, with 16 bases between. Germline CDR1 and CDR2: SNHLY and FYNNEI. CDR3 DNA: TGTGCCAGCATCGGGACACCTTTAAGCTACGAGCAGTACTTC. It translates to CASIGTPLSYEQYF.

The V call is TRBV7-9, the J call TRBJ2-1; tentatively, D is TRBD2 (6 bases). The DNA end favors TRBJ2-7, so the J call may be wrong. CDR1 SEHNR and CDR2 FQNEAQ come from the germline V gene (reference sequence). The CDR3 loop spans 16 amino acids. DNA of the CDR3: TGTGCCAGCAGCCTACATGGGACTTCCTTCTACAATGAGCAGTACTTC. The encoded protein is CASSLHGTSFYNEQYF.

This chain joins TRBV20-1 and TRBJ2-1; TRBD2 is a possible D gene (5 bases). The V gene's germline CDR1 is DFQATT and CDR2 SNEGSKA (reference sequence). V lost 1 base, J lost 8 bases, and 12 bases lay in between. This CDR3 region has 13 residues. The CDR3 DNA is TGCAGTGCTAGAGTGGCTAGCTTGTATGAGCAGTTCTTC. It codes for CSARVASLYEQFF.

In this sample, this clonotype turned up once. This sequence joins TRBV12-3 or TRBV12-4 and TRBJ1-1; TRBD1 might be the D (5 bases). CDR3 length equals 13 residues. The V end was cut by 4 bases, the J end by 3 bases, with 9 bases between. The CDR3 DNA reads TGTGCCAGCAGTTCTCCACAGGACACTGAAGCTTTCTTT. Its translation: CASSSPQDTEAFF.

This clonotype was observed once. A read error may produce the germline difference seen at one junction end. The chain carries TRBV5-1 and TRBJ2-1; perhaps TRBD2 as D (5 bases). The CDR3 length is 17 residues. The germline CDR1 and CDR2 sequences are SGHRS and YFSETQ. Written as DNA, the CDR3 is TGCGCCAACAGCTTCGGTGGACTCTCTATCTCCTACAATGAGCAGTTCTTC. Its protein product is CANSFGGLSISYNEQFF.

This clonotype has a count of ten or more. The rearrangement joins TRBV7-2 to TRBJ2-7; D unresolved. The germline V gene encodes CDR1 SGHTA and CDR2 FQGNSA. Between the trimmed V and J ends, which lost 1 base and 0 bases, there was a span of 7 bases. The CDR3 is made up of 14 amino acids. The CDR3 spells CASSLVDGSYEQYF. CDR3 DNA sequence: TGTGCCAGCAGCTTAGTTGACGGCTCCTACGAGCAGTACTTC.

The CDR3 spells CASSFTKRVPSTDTQYF. The CDR3 bases are TGTGCCAGCAGCTTTACGAAACGGGTCCCTAGCACAGATACGCAGTATTTT. This sequence joins TRBV7-9 and TRBJ2-3; D is uncertain. Germline lookup yields CDR1 SEHNR and CDR2 FQNEAQ (reference sequence). CDR3 size: 17 residues. Between the trimmed V and J ends, which lost 3 bases and 0 bases, there was a span of 16 bases.

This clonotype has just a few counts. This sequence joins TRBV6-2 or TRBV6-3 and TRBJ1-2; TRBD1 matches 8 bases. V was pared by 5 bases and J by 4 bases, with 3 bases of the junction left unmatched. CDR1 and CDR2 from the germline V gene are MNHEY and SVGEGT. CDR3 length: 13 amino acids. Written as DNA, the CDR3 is TGTGCCAGCAGTGGGGACAGGATCTATGGCTACACCTTC. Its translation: CASSGDRIYGYTF.

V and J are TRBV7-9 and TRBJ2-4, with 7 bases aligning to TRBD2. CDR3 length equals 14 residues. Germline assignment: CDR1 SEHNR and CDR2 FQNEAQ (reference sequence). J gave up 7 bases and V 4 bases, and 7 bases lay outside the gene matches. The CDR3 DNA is TGTGCCAGCAGCTCGGGGGGTGGGGGGAACATTCAGTACTTC. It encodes CASSSGGGGNIQYF.

The CDR3: CSAPGGQIGNGYTF. The CDR3 bases are TGCAGTGCGCCCGGCGGGCAGATCGGGAATGGCTACACCTTC. The gene calls are TRBV20-1 and TRBJ1-2; no reliable D call. Per germline, CDR1 DFQATT and CDR2 SNEGSKA (reference sequence). The ends were cut back, 6 bases at V and 6 bases at J, with 20 bases in the middle. The CDR3 has 14 residues.

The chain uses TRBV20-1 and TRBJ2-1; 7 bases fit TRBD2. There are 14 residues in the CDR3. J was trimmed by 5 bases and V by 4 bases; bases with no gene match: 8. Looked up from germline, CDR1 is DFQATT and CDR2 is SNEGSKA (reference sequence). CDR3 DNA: TGCAGTGCTAAGTGGGAGGGGAGCAACAATGAGCAGTTCTTC. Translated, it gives CSAKWEGSNNEQFF.

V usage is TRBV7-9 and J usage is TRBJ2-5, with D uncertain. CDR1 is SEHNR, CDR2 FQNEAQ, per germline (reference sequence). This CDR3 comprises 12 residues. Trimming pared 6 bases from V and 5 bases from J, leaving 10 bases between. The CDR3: CASSRRAETQYF. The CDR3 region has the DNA TGTGCCAGCAGTAGAAGGGCGGAGACCCAGTACTTC.

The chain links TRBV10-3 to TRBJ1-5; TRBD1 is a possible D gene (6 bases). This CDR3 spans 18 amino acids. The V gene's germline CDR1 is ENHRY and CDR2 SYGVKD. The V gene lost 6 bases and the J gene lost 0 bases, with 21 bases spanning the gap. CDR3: CAISSEIWAGDSNQPQHF. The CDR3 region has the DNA TGTGCCATCAGCAGTGAAATATGGGCAGGGGATAGCAATCAGCCCCAGCATTTT.

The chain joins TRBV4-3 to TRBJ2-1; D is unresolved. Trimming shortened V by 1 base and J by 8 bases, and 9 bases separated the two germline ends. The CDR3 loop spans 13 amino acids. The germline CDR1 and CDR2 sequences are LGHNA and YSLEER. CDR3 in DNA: TGCGCCAGCAGCCAAGGCCTTGGTGATGAGCAGTTCTTC. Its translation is CASSQGLGDEQFF.

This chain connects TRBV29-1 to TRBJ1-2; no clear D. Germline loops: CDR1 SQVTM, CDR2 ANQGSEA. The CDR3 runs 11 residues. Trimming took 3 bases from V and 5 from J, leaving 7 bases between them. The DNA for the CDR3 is TGCAGCGTTGACGGGGAGTATGGCTACACCTTC. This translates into CSVDGEYGYTF.

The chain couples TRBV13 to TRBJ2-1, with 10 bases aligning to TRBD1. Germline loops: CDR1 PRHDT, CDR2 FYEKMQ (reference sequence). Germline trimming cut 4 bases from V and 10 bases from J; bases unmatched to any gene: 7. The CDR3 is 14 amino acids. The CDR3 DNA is TGTGCCAGCAGCTCCGGGACAGGGGCTCTCGAGCAGTTCTTC. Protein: CASSSGTGALEQFF.

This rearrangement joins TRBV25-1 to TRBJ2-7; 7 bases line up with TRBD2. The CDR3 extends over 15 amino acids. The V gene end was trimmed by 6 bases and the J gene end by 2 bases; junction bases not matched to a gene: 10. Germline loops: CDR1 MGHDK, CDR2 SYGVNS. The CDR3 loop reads CASRPPGLVTYEQYF. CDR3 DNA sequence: TGTGCCAGCAGGCCTCCCGGACTAGTTACCTACGAGCAGTACTTC.

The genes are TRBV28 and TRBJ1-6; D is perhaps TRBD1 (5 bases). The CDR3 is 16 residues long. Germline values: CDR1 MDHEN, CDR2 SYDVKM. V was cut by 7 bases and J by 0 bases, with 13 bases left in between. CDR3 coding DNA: TGTGCCAGCAAGGGGACGCTTGTCTCCTATAATTCACCCCTCCACTTT. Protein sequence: CASKGTLVSYNSPLHF. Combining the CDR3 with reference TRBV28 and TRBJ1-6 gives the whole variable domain DVKVTQSSRYLVKRTGEKVFLECVQDMDHENMFWYRQDPGLGLRLIYFSYDVKMKEKGDIPEGYSVSREKKERFSLILESASTNQTSMYLCASKGTLVSYNSPLHFGNGTRLTVT.

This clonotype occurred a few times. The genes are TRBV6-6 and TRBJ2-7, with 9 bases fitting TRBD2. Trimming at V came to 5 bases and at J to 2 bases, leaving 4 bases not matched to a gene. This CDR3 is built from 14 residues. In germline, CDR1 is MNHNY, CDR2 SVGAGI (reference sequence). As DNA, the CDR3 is TGTGCCAGCAGTCATAGCGGGGGTACCTACGAGCAGTACTTC. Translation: CASSHSGGTYEQYF.

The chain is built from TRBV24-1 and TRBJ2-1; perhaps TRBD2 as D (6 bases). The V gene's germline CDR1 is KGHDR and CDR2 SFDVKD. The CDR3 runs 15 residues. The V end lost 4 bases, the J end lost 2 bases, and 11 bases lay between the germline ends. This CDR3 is CATSESGPTYNEQFF. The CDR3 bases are TGTGCCACCAGTGAAAGCGGGCCAACCTACAATGAGCAGTTCTTC.

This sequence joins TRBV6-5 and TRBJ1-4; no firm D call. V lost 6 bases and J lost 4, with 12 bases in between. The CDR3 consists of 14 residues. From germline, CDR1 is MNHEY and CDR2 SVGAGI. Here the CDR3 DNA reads TGTGCCAGCAGGGAGGCGGCCCTTAATGAAAAACTGTTTTTT. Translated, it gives CASREAALNEKLFF.

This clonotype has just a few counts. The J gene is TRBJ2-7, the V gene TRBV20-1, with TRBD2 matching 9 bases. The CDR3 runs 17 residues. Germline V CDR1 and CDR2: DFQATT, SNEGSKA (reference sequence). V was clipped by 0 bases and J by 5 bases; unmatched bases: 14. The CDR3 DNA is TGCAGTGCTAGAGATCGAAGGGCCGGACTAGCGTTCAACGAGCAGTACTTC. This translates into CSARDRRAGLAFNEQYF.